This T cell receptor beta chain was recorded in a study of blood T cell repertoires in COVID-19. Only in-frame clones appear in the TCRdb table, and some are missing; sequencing was by immunoSEQ multiplex PCR. The sample contains around 260,000 clones, 86% of which appear only once. The table lists this clone with a count of one. This receptor was taken from a woman aged 25 to 45 with active or convalescent COVID-19. The sequenced material came from peripheral blood.

CDR3 bases: TGTGCCAGCAGTCACCGCGACAGGCTAATCTACGAGCAGTACTTC. This sequence encodes CASSHRDRLIYEQYF. J is TRBJ2-7 and V is TRBV28, with D possibly matching TRBD1 (6 bases). CDR3 length: 15 amino acids. Trimming removed 5 bases from V and 3 bases from J, with 17 bases in between. Germline V lookup: CDR1 MDHEN, CDR2 SYDVKM.